Described below is a single TCR beta chain sequence and its context. Antigen: not known. The data stem from a study of pediatric ulcerative colitis. Trimming took 8 bases from V and 4 from J; bases not matched to a gene: 5. Germline CDR1 is SGHTA and CDR2 is FQGNSA. The length of the CDR3 is 13 residues. General study findings and limits: Compared with controls, ulcerative colitis showed greater blood-rectum clone sharing.

Produced via immunoSEQ multiplex PCR; TCRdb's table is partial and in-frame only. The sample holds about 36,000 clones, roughly 73% seen once. The rectum was sampled with one to two pinch biopsies at colonoscopy. Sequenced material: gut tissue. The rearrangement links TRBV7-2 to TRBJ1-5; 7 bases match TRBD1. This TCR was recovered from a boy aged 5-17 years with moderate ulcerative colitis. Here the CDR3 DNA reads TGTGCCAGCGCCGCGGACAGGAATCAGCCCCAGCATTTT. This encodes CASAADRNQPQHF.